Reported below is one T cell receptor beta chain. This entry is derived from a study of blood T cell repertoires in COVID-19. At the level of the study: Material from acute and convalescent COVID-19 was sourced from the United States, Italy and Spain. T cells, B-cell-depleted T cells, or PBMCs provided the cDNA or gDNA that served as material.

Generated by immunoSEQ multiplex PCR, the TCRdb table keeps only in-frame clones and is missing some. The top ten clones hold around 4.7% of a sample with approximately 120,000 clones, more than 70% of them seen once. Sequencing used peripheral blood. This TCR came from a human donor in a cohort sampled during active COVID-19.

CDR3 nucleotide sequence: TGTGCCAGCAGCCCCATGAACAGGACAGGGGGCGGCACTGAAGCTTTCTTT. This sequence encodes CASSPMNRTGGGTEAFF. This rearrangement joins TRBV3-1 (or the pseudogene TRBV3-2) to TRBJ1-1; 11 bases line up with TRBD1. Trimming took 4 bases from V and 4 from J; bases not matched to a gene: 11. This CDR3 is 17 amino acids long. Germline V lookup: CDR1 LGHDT, CDR2 YNNKEL (reference sequence).